This T cell receptor (beta chain) was sequenced in a study of memory CD4+ T cells and cytomegalovirus serostatus. About the study: This sample comes from healthy Belgian adults, roughly 9 CMV seropositive, 20 to 25 seronegative. Findings of the study overall: Of roughly 180 reported CMV TCRbeta sequences, about 70 were found in memory CD4+ repertoires.

The CDR3 has 11 residues. Germline trimming cut 5 bases from V and 4 bases from J; bases unmatched to any gene: 0. The germline V gene has CDR1 DFQATT and CDR2 SNEGSKA (reference sequence). Of note for this clone: What it binds is not known. Distinct nucleotide sequences in the sample also encode this CDR3.

Single viable CD3+CD4+CD8-CD45RO+ cells were sorted as the memory CD4+ T cells. Donors' CMV status reflects serum IgG against pp150, pp28, p38, p52. Sequenced by immunoSEQ multiplex PCR; TCRdb stores in-frame clones only, minus some. The sample gives about 56,000 clones, about four fifths of which show up once; 0.4% to 0.5% is in the top ten. The TCR was taken from an adult in good health and CMV-seronegative. This chain connects TRBV20-1 to TRBJ2-7; 9 bases map to TRBD1. Source material: memory CD4+ T cells from blood. The CDR3 region has the DNA TGCAGTGCTGGGACAGGGTACGAGCAGTACTTC. Translating it yields CSAGTGYEQYF.